The present TCR beta chain was sequenced within a study of glioma-infiltrating T cells after dendritic cell vaccination. About the research overall: At biweekly intervals, patients got three intradermal dendritic cell vaccine injections.

The CDR3 loop spans 16 amino acids. Unmatched junction bases numbered 14, after V lost 5 bases and J lost 5 bases. From germline, CDR1 is LNHNV and CDR2 YYDKDF (reference sequence). The PCR used 60 V beta and 13 J beta primers. The assay was immunoSEQ multiplex PCR, and TCRdb's table has in-frame clones only and misses some. The sample shows 65,000 to 80,000 clones, 80% to 85% of them seen only once. Patients had residual fresh-frozen tumor tissue and more than two years of survival data. Blood PBMC samples: pre-vaccination, two weeks post third vaccination, and at tumor progression. This clonotype was sampled from a human donor with glioblastoma. The sample here was blood, taken before dendritic cell vaccination. The J gene is TRBJ2-7, the V gene TRBV15, with TRBD1 identical over 8 bases. CDR3 sequence: CATSRRQTGDFDEQYF. The CDR3 nucleotides read TGTGCCACCAGCCGACGACAGACAGGGGATTTCGACGAGCAGTACTTC.